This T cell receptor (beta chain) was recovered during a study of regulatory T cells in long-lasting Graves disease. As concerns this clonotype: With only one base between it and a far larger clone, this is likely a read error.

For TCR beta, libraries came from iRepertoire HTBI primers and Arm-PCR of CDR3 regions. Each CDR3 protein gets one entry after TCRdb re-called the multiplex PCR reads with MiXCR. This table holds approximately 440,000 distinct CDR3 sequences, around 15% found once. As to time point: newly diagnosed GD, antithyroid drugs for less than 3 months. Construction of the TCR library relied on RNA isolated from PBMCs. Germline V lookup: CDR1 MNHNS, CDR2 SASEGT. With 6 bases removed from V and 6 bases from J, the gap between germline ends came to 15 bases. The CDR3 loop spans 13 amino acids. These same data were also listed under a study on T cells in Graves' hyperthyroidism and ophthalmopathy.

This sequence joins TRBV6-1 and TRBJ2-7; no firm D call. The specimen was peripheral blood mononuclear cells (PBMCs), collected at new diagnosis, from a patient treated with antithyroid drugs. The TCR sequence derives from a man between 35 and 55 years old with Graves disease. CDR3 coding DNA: TGTGCCAGCAGCTTAGAGGAAGCCTGCGAGCAGTACTTC. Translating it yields CASSLEEACEQYF.